What follows are 12 T cell receptor beta chains derived from one specimen sequenced in a study of OX40 agonist ivuxolimab in advanced cancers. Here immunoSEQ multiplex PCR was the method, and the copy in TCRdb shows in-frame clones only, minus some. The data contain approximately 74,000 clones, around 80% of them singletons. Specimen: CD4+ or CD8+ T cells sorted from blood, collected in a trial of the OX40 agonist ivuxolimab. The source of these receptors is an adult with an advanced solid tumor such as melanoma, head and neck, liver or kidney cancer.

The chain carries TRBV10-3 and TRBJ2-3; TRBD2 matches at 8 bases. After removal of 8 bases from V and 8 bases from J, the junction contained 18 bases not matched to a gene. The CDR3 extends over 16 amino acids. Germline loops: CDR1 ENHRY, CDR2 SYGVKD. In nucleotides, the CDR3 is TGTGCCATCTCCGGGAGCGGGGGCTCGTCGGGCGGTACGCAGTATTTT. Its protein is CAISGSGGSSGGTQYF.

Note on this clone: Other nucleotide sequences in the sample specify the same CDR3. V gene TRBV18 combines with J gene TRBJ1-2, with a possible D match to TRBD1 (5 bases). Deletions cut 3 bases from V and 0 bases from J, with 5 bases between. The germline V gene encodes CDR1 KGHSH and CDR2 LQKENI. The CDR3 loop spans 13 amino acids. The CDR3 coding sequence is TGTGCCAGCTCACCGGGACCTAACTATGGCTACACCTTC. As protein: CASSPGPNYGYTF.

This chain links TRBV5-1 with TRBJ2-5; the D gene is possibly TRBD2 (5 bases). Germline CDR1 SGHRS, CDR2 YFSETQ. There are 13 residues in the CDR3. The V end was cut by 4 bases, the J end by 0 bases, with 7 bases between. CDR3: CASSPGNQETQYF. Here the CDR3 DNA reads TGCGCCAGCAGCCCGGGAAACCAAGAGACCCAGTACTTC.

This chain joins TRBV20-1 and TRBJ1-2; D is perhaps TRBD1 (5 bases). Trimming cost V 6 bases and J 3 bases, with 8 bases left between them. This CDR3 spans 11 amino acids. CDR1 and CDR2 from the germline V gene are DFQATT and SNEGSKA (reference sequence). In DNA form, the CDR3 reads TGCAGTGCGGGGGTTGACTATGGCTACACCTTC. Residues: CSAGVDYGYTF.

The J gene is TRBJ1-5, the V gene TRBV5-5; D is perhaps TRBD1 (5 bases). Germline CDR1 SGHKS, CDR2 YYEKEE (reference sequence). V lost 3 bases and J 6 bases, leaving 16 bases between the germline ends. The CDR3 runs 15 residues. CDR3 protein: CASSSRGSTGQPQHF. The DNA for the CDR3 is TGTGCCAGCAGCTCTCGGGGGTCCACGGGTCAGCCCCAGCATTTT.

This clone was seen a few times. V and J are TRBV7-5 and TRBJ2-2; the D segment call TRBD2 is taken from the table without a DNA check. TRBV7-5 is noted as a pseudogene. The CDR3 sequence is 14 residues long. Here the CDR3 DNA reads TGTGCGCGCGCTAGCGGGAGTACCACCGGGGAGCTGTTTTTT. This translates into CARASGSTTGELFF.

This clone has a handful of counts. The gene calls are TRBV5-6 and TRBJ1-4, with 7 bases lining up with TRBD1. This CDR3 has 14 residues. V shed 1 base and J 4 bases; nucleotides not matched to a gene: 1. Germline values: CDR1 SGHDT, CDR2 YYEEEE. CDR3 nucleotides: TGTGCCAGCAGCTTGAGACAGGGTAATGAAAAACTGTTTTTT. Protein product: CASSLRQGNEKLFF.

Comments on this clone: Other DNA sequences in the same sample also yield this CDR3. This chain links TRBV5-1 with TRBJ2-5, with D unresolved. CDR1 and CDR2 from the germline V gene are SGHRS and YFSETQ. This CDR3 has 12 residues. The V gene lost 4 bases and the J gene lost 5 bases, with 9 bases spanning the gap. The CDR3: CASSPDMETQYF. DNA for the CDR3: TGCGCCAGCAGCCCGGATATGGAGACCCAGTACTTC.

V gene TRBV28 combines with J gene TRBJ2-3, with 10 bases lining up with TRBD2. The CDR3 extends over 15 amino acids. Losses at the gene ends were 3 bases for V and 4 bases for J; bases not matched to a gene: 4. CDR1 and CDR2 from the germline V gene are MDHEN and SYDVKM. In DNA form, the CDR3 reads TGTGCCAGCAGTTTCGAGCGGGGGGGCGCAGATACGCAGTATTTT. It specifies CASSFERGGADTQYF.

The chain links TRBV10-3 to TRBJ1-5, with TRBD1 as a possible D gene (5 bases). Germline CDR1 and CDR2: ENHRY and SYGVKD. V shed 7 bases and J shed 4 bases, with 23 bases lying between them. The CDR3 contains 17 residues. The CDR3 nucleotides read TGTGCCATCACCGATGCGACGCAACGAGGACAAAATCAGCCCCAGCATTTT. This encodes CAITDATQRGQNQPQHF.

This sequence joins TRBV28 and TRBJ1-4; D unclear. From germline, CDR1 is MDHEN and CDR2 SYDVKM. This CDR3 is built from 14 residues. With 8 bases removed from V and 4 bases from J, the gap between germline ends came to 14 bases. This CDR3 reads CASSKREFNEKLFF. For the CDR3, the DNA is TGTGCCAGCTCTAAGCGGGAGTTTAATGAAAAACTGTTTTTT.

The gene calls are TRBV18 and TRBJ2-5, with D tentatively TRBD2 (5 bases). The CDR3 spans 14 residues. The V end was cut by 3 bases, the J end by 5 bases, with 13 bases between. Looked up from germline, CDR1 is KGHSH and CDR2 is LQKENI. The CDR3 sequence is CASSPTKSLETQYF. CDR3 coding DNA: TGTGCCAGCTCACCGACTAAAAGTTTGGAGACCCAGTACTTC.